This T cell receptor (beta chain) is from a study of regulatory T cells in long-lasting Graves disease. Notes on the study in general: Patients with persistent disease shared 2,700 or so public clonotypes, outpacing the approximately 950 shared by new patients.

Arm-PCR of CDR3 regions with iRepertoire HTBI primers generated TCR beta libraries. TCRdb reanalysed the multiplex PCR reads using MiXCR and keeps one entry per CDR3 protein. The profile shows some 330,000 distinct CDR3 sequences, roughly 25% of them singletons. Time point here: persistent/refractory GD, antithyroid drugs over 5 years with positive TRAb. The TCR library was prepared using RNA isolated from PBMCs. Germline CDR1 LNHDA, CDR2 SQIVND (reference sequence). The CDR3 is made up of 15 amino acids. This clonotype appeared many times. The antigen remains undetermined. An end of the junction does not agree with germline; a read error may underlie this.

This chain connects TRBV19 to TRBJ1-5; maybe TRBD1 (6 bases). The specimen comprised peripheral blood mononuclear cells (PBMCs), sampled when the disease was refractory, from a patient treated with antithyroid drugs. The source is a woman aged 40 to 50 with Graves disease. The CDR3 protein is CASSRTAYSNQPQHF. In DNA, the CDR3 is TGTGCCAGCAGTAGGACAGCATATAGCAATCAGCCCCAGCATTTT. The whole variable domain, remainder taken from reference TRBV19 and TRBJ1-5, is DGGITQSPKYLFRKEGQNVTLSCEQNLNHDAMYWYRQDPGQGLRLIYYSQIVNDFQKGDIAEGYSVSREKKESFPLTVTSAQKNPTAFYLCASSRTAYSNQPQHFGDGTRLSIL.